This T cell receptor beta chain was observed in a study of OX40 agonist ivuxolimab in advanced cancers. Across the whole study: Intravenous ivuxolimab was administered to patients every 2 weeks at 0.01 to 10 mg/kg. People who had prior anti-PD-1, anti-PD-L1 or anti-CTLA-4 therapy could take part, and roughly 40% had some. Study observations and caveats: Among expanded peripheral T cells, antigen specificity went undetermined.

The germline V gene has CDR1 SNHLY and CDR2 FYNNEI. V lost 8 bases and J 2 bases, leaving 5 bases between the germline ends. The CDR3 sequence is 11 residues long. Any history of autoimmune disease or systemic immunosuppression disqualified patients. The table lists this clone with a few counts. Its antigen is unidentified. The repertoire was sequenced with immunoSEQ multiplex PCR; TCRdb's copy has only in-frame clones and lacks some. Of about 44,000 clones in the sample, approximately 80% were seen once. Sequenced material: CD4+ or CD8+ T cells sorted from blood, taken in a trial of the OX40 agonist ivuxolimab. This clonotype was obtained from an adult with an advanced solid tumor such as melanoma, head and neck, liver or kidney cancer. J is TRBJ2-3 and V is TRBV2; D gene uncertain. CDR3 DNA sequence: TGTGCCAGCGGGATCACAGATACGCAGTATTTT. Its translation: CASGITDTQYF. Full variable domain (outside the CDR3, taken from reference TRBV2 and TRBJ2-3): EPEVTQTPSHQVTQMGQEVILRCVPISNHLYFYWYRQILGQKVEFLVSFYNNEISEKSEIFDDQFSVERPDGSNFTLKIRSTKLEDSAMYFCASGITDTQYFGPGTRLTVL.